This record concerns one T cell receptor beta chain sequence. Its antigen is unknown. The V end lost 1 base, the J end lost 9 bases, and 17 bases lay between the germline ends. Germline V gene lookup returns CDR1 SGHNT and CDR2 YYREEE (reference sequence). CDR3 length: 14 residues. Use of 60 Vbeta and 13 Jbeta primers characterized the PCR. TCRdb's table, derived via immunoSEQ multiplex PCR, lists solely in-frame clones and lacks some. Of 150,000 or so clones detected, about four fifths appear once; the ten largest clones hold around 0.8%. Donors in the study were healthy people who gave bone marrow. These data come from a study of cytomegalovirus exposure and HLA in healthy donors. General study points: Sequencing had likely introduced a cluster of highly shared sequence variants as an artifact. Researchers had no immune exposure information except CMV serostatus available. The study put 150 to 200 TCR beta chains on its list as cytomegalovirus-associated.

The rearrangement links TRBV5-4 to TRBJ2-7, with D unresolved. Sequencing was done on a sample of PBMCs. This TCR was recovered from a woman under 30 in good health and CMV-seronegative. The CDR3 reads CASSLWQTNFGQYF. CDR3 DNA: TGTGCCAGCAGCTTGTGGCAGACAAACTTTGGGCAGTACTTC.